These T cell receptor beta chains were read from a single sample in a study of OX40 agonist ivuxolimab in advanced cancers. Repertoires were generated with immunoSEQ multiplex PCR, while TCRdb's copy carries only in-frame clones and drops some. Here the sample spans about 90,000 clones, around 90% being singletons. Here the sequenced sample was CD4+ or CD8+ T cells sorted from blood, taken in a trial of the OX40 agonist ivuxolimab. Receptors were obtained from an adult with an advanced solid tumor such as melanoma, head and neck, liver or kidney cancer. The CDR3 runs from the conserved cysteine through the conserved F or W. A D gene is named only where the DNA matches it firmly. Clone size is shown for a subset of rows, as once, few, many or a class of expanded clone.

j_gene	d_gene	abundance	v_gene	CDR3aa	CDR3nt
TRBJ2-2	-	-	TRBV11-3	CASSPLPGLANTGELFF	TGTGCCAGCAGCCCTCTCCCCGGCCTAGCGAACACCGGGGAGCTGTTTTTT
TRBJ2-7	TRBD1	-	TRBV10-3	CAISPGTVNYEQYF	TGTGCCATCAGTCCCGGGACAGTAAACTACGAGCAGTACTTC
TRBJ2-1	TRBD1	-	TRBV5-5	CASSQAGQGQNEQFF	TGTGCCAGCAGTCAAGCGGGACAGGGGCAAAATGAGCAGTTCTTC
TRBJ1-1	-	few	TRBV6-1	CASSEDSMNTEAFF	TGTGCCAGCAGTGAGGACAGCATGAACACTGAAGCTTTCTTT
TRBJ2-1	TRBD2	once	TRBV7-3	CASSLSLAVYNEQFF	TGTGCCAGCAGCTTATCCCTAGCGGTCTACAATGAGCAGTTCTTC
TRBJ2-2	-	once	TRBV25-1	CASRGAGTGELFF	TGTGCCAGCCGAGGGGCCGGCACCGGGGAGCTGTTTTTT
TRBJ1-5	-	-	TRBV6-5	CASRPGTGITPQHF	TGTGCCAGCAGACCCGGGACTGGGATCACGCCCCAGCATTTT
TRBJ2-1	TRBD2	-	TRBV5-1	CASSGRGNEQFF	TGCGCCAGTAGCGGGAGAGGCAATGAGCAGTTCTTC
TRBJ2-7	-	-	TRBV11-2	CASSLAGATYEQYF	TGTGCCAGCAGCTTAGCGGGAGCAACCTACGAGCAGTACTTC
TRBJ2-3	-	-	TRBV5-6	CASRRGPASTDTQYF	TGTGCCAGCAGACGGGGACCGGCTAGCACAGATACGCAGTATTTT
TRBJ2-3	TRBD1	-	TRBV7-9	CASSQGTGVSTDTQYF	TGTGCCAGCAGCCAAGGGACAGGGGTTTCCACAGATACGCAGTATTTT
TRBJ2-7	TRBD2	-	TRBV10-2	CASSELAGAHEQYF	TGCGCCAGCAGTGAGTTAGCGGGAGCCCACGAGCAGTACTTC
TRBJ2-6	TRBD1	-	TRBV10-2	CASSTQGSGANVLTF	TGCGCCAGCAGTACACAGGGGTCTGGGGCCAACGTCCTGACTTTC